Presented here are 4 T cell receptor beta chains from one specimen sequenced in a study of cytomegalovirus exposure and HLA in healthy donors. The PCR was carried out with 60 Vbeta primers and 13 Jbeta primers. Measured with immunoSEQ multiplex PCR; TCRdb has only the in-frame clones, and not every one. The data show roughly 78,000 clones, about 60% seen once. Sequenced input: PBMCs. Receptor source: a young man in good health and CMV-seropositive.

This chain connects TRBV4-1 to TRBJ1-4; 7 positions agree with TRBD1. Germline trimming cut 1 base from V and 6 bases from J; bases unmatched to any gene: 8. Looked up from germline, CDR1 is MGHRA and CDR2 is YSYEKL. The CDR3 is made up of 16 amino acids. Here the CDR3 reads CASSQAAGTAYEKLFF. For the CDR3, the DNA is TGCGCCAGCAGCCAAGCGGCCGGGACAGCGTATGAAAAACTGTTTTTT.

The chain joins TRBV9 to TRBJ2-3, with 7 bases matching TRBD2. The J segment lost 2 bases and the V segment lost 0 bases, leaving 6 bases of the junction unmatched. The CDR3 runs to 16 residues. Germline V gives CDR1 SGDLS, CDR2 YYNGEE. In DNA, the CDR3 is TGTGCCAGCAGCGTAGTGGGGACTACCCCCACAGATACGCAGTATTTT. Amino acids: CASSVVGTTPTDTQYF.

The V and J genes are TRBV7-9 and TRBJ2-3, with 10 bases that match TRBD1. Germline V gene lookup returns CDR1 SEHNR and CDR2 FQNEAQ (reference sequence). V gave up 5 bases and J gave up 0 bases; unmatched junction bases: 8. CDR3 length equals 17 residues. DNA of the CDR3: TGTGCCAGCAGCCCGCGGACAGGGGGAACTAGCACAGATACGCAGTATTTT. Protein product: CASSPRTGGTSTDTQYF.

The rearrangement joins TRBV6-7 to TRBJ2-7, with D possibly TRBD2 on 6 matching bases. TRBV6-7 falls under the ORF class, with uncertain function. This CDR3 has 14 amino acids. Deletions cut 7 bases from V and 5 bases from J, with 18 bases between. The DNA of the CDR3 is TGTGCCAGCACCCACCCTCGGGGGTCCAACGAGCAGTACTTC. Translated, it gives CASTHPRGSNEQYF.